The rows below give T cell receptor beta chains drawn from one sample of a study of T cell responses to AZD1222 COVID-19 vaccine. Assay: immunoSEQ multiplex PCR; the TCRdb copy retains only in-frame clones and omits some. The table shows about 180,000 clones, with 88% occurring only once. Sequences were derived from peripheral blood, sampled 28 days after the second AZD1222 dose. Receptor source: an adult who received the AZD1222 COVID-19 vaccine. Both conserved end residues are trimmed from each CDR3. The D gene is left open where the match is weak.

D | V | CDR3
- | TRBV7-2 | ASSSTVYEQY
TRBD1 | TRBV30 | AWSYRGQGREKLF
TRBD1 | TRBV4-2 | ASSHAGTGGTEAF
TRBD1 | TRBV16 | ASSPRTGNTEAF
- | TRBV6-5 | ASSSLGNEQF
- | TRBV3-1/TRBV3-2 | ASSSTVQGPYEQY
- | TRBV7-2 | ASSFNSAGGSGYT
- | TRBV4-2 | ASSQDPTESRPQH
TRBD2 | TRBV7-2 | ASSETSGSYNEQF
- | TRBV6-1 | ASSAPEQLSNQPQH
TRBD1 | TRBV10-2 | ASSVQGDSYEQY
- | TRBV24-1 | AIKAGGTGELF
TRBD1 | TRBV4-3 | ASSLTGGISEQY
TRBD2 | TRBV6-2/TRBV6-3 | ASSSGASGSLEQY
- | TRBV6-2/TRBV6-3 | ASSQLVPYEQY
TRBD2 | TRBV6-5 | ASTHPTSGSYEQY
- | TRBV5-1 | ASSPRLTEQY
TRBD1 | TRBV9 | ASSPTGGLYEQY
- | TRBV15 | ATSRDSYGYT
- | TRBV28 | ASVPGQAPGNTIY
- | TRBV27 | ASGGRGQETQY
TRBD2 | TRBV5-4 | ASRPLLAGGRNEQF
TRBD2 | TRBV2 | ASSGTSNTGELF
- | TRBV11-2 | ASSLDPPDSGDNEQF
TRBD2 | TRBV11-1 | ASSSLGAGDIQY
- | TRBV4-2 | ASSRSVEEGRYEQY
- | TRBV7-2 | ASSLKGSPEAF
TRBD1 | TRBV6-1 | ASSDRTGSQNIQY
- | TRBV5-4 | ASTRGGSRYGYT
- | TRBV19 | ASSTLKGNTGELF
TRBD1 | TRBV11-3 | ASSPGTGGQETQY
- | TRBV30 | AWSVLNTEAF
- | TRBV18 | ASSPPPGSQPYNSPLH
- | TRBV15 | ATSRDVSPGELF
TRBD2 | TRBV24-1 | ATSDSGRAYEQY
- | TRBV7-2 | ASSHGALYQETQY
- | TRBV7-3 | ASRDAGDTQY
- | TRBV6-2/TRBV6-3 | ASSYGSPAGSPLH
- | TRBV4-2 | ASSQEGSGQPQH
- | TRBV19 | ASSIYGGNTGELF
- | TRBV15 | ATSDGGRGYNEQF
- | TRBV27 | ASRKQGDETQY
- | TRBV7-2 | ASSRPANTGYT
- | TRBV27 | ASSLSLNTEAF
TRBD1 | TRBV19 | ASSSPGTGNTEAF
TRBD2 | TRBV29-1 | SVATSGAYNEQF
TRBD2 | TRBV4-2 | ASSADLAGVGEQY
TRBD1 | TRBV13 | ASSLNRGSKNIQY
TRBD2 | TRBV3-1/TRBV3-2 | ASSRGLAGGWYEQY
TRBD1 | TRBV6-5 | ASSYSGTGANEQF
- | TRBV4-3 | ASSQESNLQGIQY
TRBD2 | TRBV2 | ASSEGTGGFYEQY
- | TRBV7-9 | ASRGGRPKNEQF
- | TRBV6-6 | ASSYTATQETQY
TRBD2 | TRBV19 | ASSISGGGLSSHNEQF